This paragraph reports one TCR beta chain. Primers included in the PCR were 60 Vbeta and 13 Jbeta primers. TCRdb's table, derived via immunoSEQ multiplex PCR, lists solely in-frame clones and lacks some. The record lists 180,000 or so clones, of which the ten most abundant hold around 0.7%. The data are from a study of cytomegalovirus exposure and HLA in healthy donors. Trimming cost V 2 bases and J 0 bases, with 10 bases left between them. CDR1 SGHTA and CDR2 FQGNSA come from the germline V gene. The CDR3 has 16 amino acids. The sequenced sample was PBMCs. The gene calls are TRBV7-2 and TRBJ2-2, with D perhaps matching TRBD1 (5 bases). The TCR sequence derives from a boy between 5 and 17 years old in good health and CMV-seronegative. The CDR3 is CASSLQGNANTGELFF. Written as DNA, the CDR3 is TGTGCCAGCAGCTTACAGGGTAACGCGAACACCGGGGAGCTGTTTTTT.